This TCR beta chain derives from a study of CD8+CD57+ T cells in acquired aplastic anemia. The CDR3 loop spans 16 amino acids. V lost 2 bases, J lost 3 bases, and 5 bases stayed unmatched. Germline CDR1 is SGHTA and CDR2 is FQGTGA. TCR beta VDJ and CDR3 profiles were obtained from a genomic DNA template. TCRdb re-analysed the reads in MiXCR, keeping a single row per CDR3 protein. The sample holds around 220,000 distinct CDR3 sequences, less than 60% seen once. Study observations and caveats: Almost 30 sequences, all CD8+ CDR3, were shared between patients and controls.

About this clonotype: Its antigen is unidentified.

Flow cytometry had shown expanded CD8+CD57+ cells in the patients chosen for sequencing. The V and J genes are TRBV7-3 and TRBJ2-7, with 12 bases lining up with TRBD1. Sequenced sample: sorted CD4+, CD8+, or CD8+CD57+ T cells (not recorded which) from PBMCs. The clonotype was recovered from a human donor with aplastic anemia. In nucleotides, the CDR3 is TGTGCCAGCAGCTTACCGGGACAGGGGGCTAGCTACGAGCAGTACTTC. This encodes CASSLPGQGASYEQYF.